This TCR beta chain originates from a study of early T cells in non-severe SARS-CoV-2 infection. In the study overall: Unsorted whole blood bulk RNA was sequenced, with unpaired chains.

V was cut by 3 bases and J by 13 bases, with 10 bases left in between. The CDR3 spans 11 residues. Germline V gene data show CDR1 as SGHNT and CDR2 as YENEEA. Individual cDNA molecules each received unique molecular identifiers attached to them. In TCRdb, the 5' RACE reads were re-called with MiXCR into one record per CDR3 protein. The profile shows fewer than 85,000 distinct CDR3 sequences, 11% of them singletons. Comment on this clonotype: What it binds is unknown.

Study outcomes and limitations: Lookups in VDJdb leaned toward anti-spike CD8 responses and missed private and CD4 specificities.

V and J are TRBV11-3 and TRBJ2-1; the D gene is possibly TRBD2 (6 bases). This receptor was identified in an adult who was a healthcare worker with PCR-confirmed SARS-CoV-2 infection or an uninfected control (not recorded which). Sequencing used whole blood, obtained at baseline. CDR3 sequence: CASSFGGSQFF. The DNA of the CDR3 is TGTGCCAGCAGCTTTGGAGGGAGTCAGTTCTTC.